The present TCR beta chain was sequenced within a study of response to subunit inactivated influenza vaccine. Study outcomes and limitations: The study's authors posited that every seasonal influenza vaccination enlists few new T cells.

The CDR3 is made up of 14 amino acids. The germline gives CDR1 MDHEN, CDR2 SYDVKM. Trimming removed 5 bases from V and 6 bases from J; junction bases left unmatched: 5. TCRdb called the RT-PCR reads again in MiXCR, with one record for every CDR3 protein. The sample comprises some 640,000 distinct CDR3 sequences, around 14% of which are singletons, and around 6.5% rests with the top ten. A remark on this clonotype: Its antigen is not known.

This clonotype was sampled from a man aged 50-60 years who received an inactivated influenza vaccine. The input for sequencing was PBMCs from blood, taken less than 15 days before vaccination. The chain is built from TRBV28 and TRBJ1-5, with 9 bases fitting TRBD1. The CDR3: CASSTGGAGQPQHF. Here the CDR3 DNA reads TGTGCCAGCAGTACAGGGGGCGCAGGTCAGCCCCAGCATTTT.